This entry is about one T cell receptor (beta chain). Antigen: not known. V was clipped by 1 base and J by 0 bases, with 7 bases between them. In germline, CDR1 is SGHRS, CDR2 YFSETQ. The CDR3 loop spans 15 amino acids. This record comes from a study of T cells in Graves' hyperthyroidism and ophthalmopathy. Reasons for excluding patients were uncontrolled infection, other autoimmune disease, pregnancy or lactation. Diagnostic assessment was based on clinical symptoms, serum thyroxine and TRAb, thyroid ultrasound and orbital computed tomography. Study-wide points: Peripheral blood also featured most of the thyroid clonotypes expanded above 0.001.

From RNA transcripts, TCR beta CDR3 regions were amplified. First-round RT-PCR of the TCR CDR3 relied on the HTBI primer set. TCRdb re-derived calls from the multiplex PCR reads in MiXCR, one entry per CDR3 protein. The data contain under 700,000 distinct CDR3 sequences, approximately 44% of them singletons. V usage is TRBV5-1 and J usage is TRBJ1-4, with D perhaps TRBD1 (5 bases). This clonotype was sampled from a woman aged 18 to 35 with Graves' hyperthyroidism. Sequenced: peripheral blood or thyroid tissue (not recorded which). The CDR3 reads CASSLWGTTNEKLFF. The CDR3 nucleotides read TGCGCCAGCAGCTTGTGGGGGACAACTAATGAAAAACTGTTTTTT.